These 3 T cell receptor beta chains came from one sample sequenced in a study of technical replicates of blood from a few donors. The data were produced by immunoSEQ multiplex PCR, yet TCRdb's version contains in-frame clones alone and is incomplete. The sample contains more than 80,000 clones, roughly 96% of which appear only once. The sample was T cells isolated from PBMCs. Source of these receptors: a human donor in good health.

The chain uses TRBV13 and TRBJ2-5, with 14 bases aligning to TRBD2. The germline V gene encodes CDR1 PRHDT and CDR2 FYEKMQ (reference sequence). This CDR3 is 16 amino acids long. V shed 5 bases and J 10 bases; nucleotides not matched to a gene: 12. The chain's CDR3 is CASSLDPGLAGVGQYF. In DNA form, the CDR3 reads TGTGCCAGCAGCCTAGATCCGGGACTAGCGGGAGTAGGCCAGTACTTC.

This chain uses TRBV7-9 with TRBJ1-1; the D is unclear. The CDR3 sequence is 13 residues long. Germline CDR1 reads SEHNR; CDR2 reads FQNEAQ (reference sequence). V lost 5 bases and J lost 4, with 11 bases in between. CDR3 coding DNA: TGTGCCAGCAGCCACGGAGCCCTCACTGAAGCTTTCTTT. It is translated as CASSHGALTEAFF. The full variable domain, in which reference TRBV7-9 and TRBJ1-1 provide the parts outside the CDR3, is DTGVSQNPRHKITKRGQNVTFRCDPISEHNRLYWYRQTLGQGPEFLTYFQNEAQLEKSRLLSDRFSAERPKGSFSTLEIQRTEQGDSAMYLCASSHGALTEAFFGQGTRLTVV.

The J gene is TRBJ2-1, the V gene TRBV6-6; D is unclear. Trimming stripped 4 bases from V and 8 bases from J, with 9 bases between. The CDR3 extends over 12 amino acids. Germline V gives CDR1 MNHNY, CDR2 SVGAGI (reference sequence). CDR3 nucleotide sequence: TGTGCCAGCAGTTCACTAAACGATGAGCAGTTCTTC. Translated, it gives CASSSLNDEQFF.